This is a list of T cell receptor beta chains from one sample in a study of blood T cell repertoires in COVID-19. Repertoires were generated with immunoSEQ multiplex PCR, while TCRdb's copy carries only in-frame clones and drops some. The data hold about 44,000 clones, with about nine tenths observed a single time. Material: peripheral blood. These receptors were taken from a woman over 75 in a cohort sampled during active or convalescent COVID-19. Both conserved end residues are part of each CDR3. Each record gives: V gene, D gene, J gene, clone size, CDR3 protein, CDR3 DNA. The D gene is left open where the match is weak. Part of the rows lack a size; the others show once, few, many or a class for expanded clones.

v_call: TRBV3-1/TRBV3-2; d_call: TRBD1; j_call: TRBJ1-4; clone_size: few; cdr3_aa: CASSRDGTGYEKLFF; cdr3_nt: TGTGCCAGCAGCCGGGACGGGACAGGGTATGAAAAACTGTTTTTT
v_call: TRBV21-1; d_call: .; j_call: TRBJ2-2; clone_size: .; cdr3_aa: CASNPSSGGTNTGELFF; cdr3_nt: TGTGCCAGCAACCCAAGTAGCGGGGGGACGAACACCGGGGAGCTGTTTTTT
v_call: TRBV6-2/TRBV6-3; d_call: TRBD1; j_call: TRBJ1-1; clone_size: .; cdr3_aa: CASSYFRTGKNTEAFF; cdr3_nt: TGTGCCAGCAGTTACTTTAGGACAGGGAAGAACACTGAAGCTTTCTTT
v_call: TRBV13; d_call: .; j_call: TRBJ1-1; clone_size: .; cdr3_aa: CASSTDRTHTEAFF; cdr3_nt: TGTGCCAGCAGCACAGACAGGACCCACACTGAAGCTTTCTTT
v_call: TRBV5-4; d_call: TRBD2; j_call: TRBJ2-3; clone_size: once; cdr3_aa: CASSPGRAGGADTQYF; cdr3_nt: TGTGCCAGCAGCCCGGGCAGGGCGGGAGGAGCAGATACGCAGTATTTT
v_call: TRBV5-1; d_call: .; j_call: TRBJ2-7; clone_size: once; cdr3_aa: CASSRDGSRGEQYF; cdr3_nt: TGCGCCAGCAGCCGGGACGGGAGTCGCGGCGAGCAGTACTTC
v_call: TRBV24-1; d_call: TRBD1; j_call: TRBJ1-1; clone_size: .; cdr3_aa: CATSEGTGVNTEAFF; cdr3_nt: TGTGCCACCAGTGAAGGGACAGGAGTAAACACTGAAGCTTTCTTT
v_call: TRBV30; d_call: .; j_call: TRBJ2-2; clone_size: .; cdr3_aa: CAWVPWQKNTGELFF; cdr3_nt: TGTGCCTGGGTGCCCTGGCAGAAGAACACCGGGGAGCTGTTTTTT
v_call: TRBV6-5; d_call: TRBD1; j_call: TRBJ1-4; clone_size: few; cdr3_aa: CASSVQGLNEKLFF; cdr3_nt: TGTGCCAGCAGCGTACAGGGGCTAAATGAAAAACTGTTTTTT
v_call: TRBV10-3; d_call: TRBD2; j_call: TRBJ2-3; clone_size: .; cdr3_aa: CAIAEAGGGNTDTQYF; cdr3_nt: TGTGCCATCGCTGAAGCGGGAGGGGGGAACACAGATACGCAGTATTTT
v_call: TRBV3-1/TRBV3-2; d_call: TRBD1; j_call: TRBJ1-3; clone_size: .; cdr3_aa: CASSQGQGTGNTIYF; cdr3_nt: TGTGCCAGCAGCCAAGGACAGGGCACTGGAAACACCATATATTTT
v_call: TRBV5-1; d_call: .; j_call: TRBJ2-7; clone_size: .; cdr3_aa: CASCLGGAGGGADEQYF; cdr3_nt: TGCGCCAGCTGCTTGGGGGGGGCTGGTGGGGGGGCGGACGAGCAGTACTTC
v_call: TRBV4-1; d_call: .; j_call: TRBJ1-1; clone_size: .; cdr3_aa: CASSQERGGSEAFF; cdr3_nt: TGCGCCAGCAGCCAAGAGCGGGGGGGCTCTGAAGCTTTCTTT
v_call: TRBV3-1/TRBV3-2; d_call: TRBD2; j_call: TRBJ2-2; clone_size: .; cdr3_aa: CASSLSGRATGELFF; cdr3_nt: TGTGCCAGCAGCCTGAGCGGGAGGGCCACCGGGGAGCTGTTTTTT
v_call: TRBV27; d_call: .; j_call: TRBJ1-1; clone_size: .; cdr3_aa: CASSLWQDTEAFF; cdr3_nt: TGTGCCAGCAGTTTGTGGCAGGACACTGAAGCTTTCTTT
v_call: TRBV4-2; d_call: .; j_call: TRBJ1-2; clone_size: .; cdr3_aa: CASSLSDYGYTF; cdr3_nt: TGTGCCAGCAGCCTATCAGATTATGGCTACACCTTC
v_call: TRBV7-3; d_call: TRBD2; j_call: TRBJ2-1; clone_size: .; cdr3_aa: CASSPAGGMSYNEQFF; cdr3_nt: TGTGCCAGCAGCCCCGCGGGGGGGATGTCCTACAATGAGCAGTTCTTC
v_call: TRBV6-6; d_call: TRBD1; j_call: TRBJ1-1; clone_size: .; cdr3_aa: CASSLDRLNTEAFF; cdr3_nt: TGTGCCAGCAGCCTGGACAGGCTTAACACTGAAGCTTTCTTT
v_call: TRBV28; d_call: .; j_call: TRBJ1-4; clone_size: .; cdr3_aa: CASSGGGSEKLFF; cdr3_nt: TGTGCCAGCAGTGGGGGGGGCAGTGAAAAACTGTTTTTT
v_call: TRBV6-1; d_call: .; j_call: TRBJ2-1; clone_size: .; cdr3_aa: CASSELRVRYNEQFF; cdr3_nt: TGTGCCAGCAGTGAATTGCGCGTTCGTTACAATGAGCAGTTCTTC
v_call: TRBV11-3; d_call: TRBD1; j_call: TRBJ2-3; clone_size: .; cdr3_aa: CASSLGPQGVTDTQYF; cdr3_nt: TGTGCCAGCAGCTTAGGTCCGCAGGGGGTCACAGATACGCAGTATTTT
v_call: TRBV4-3; d_call: .; j_call: TRBJ1-4; clone_size: once; cdr3_aa: CASRGGGNEKLFF; cdr3_nt: TGCGCCAGCAGAGGAGGTGGGAATGAAAAACTGTTTTTT
v_call: TRBV12-5; d_call: TRBD1; j_call: TRBJ1-1; clone_size: .; cdr3_aa: CASGTSRTGWTEAFF; cdr3_nt: TGTGCTAGTGGTACCTCTCGGACAGGGTGGACTGAAGCTTTCTTT
v_call: TRBV28; d_call: TRBD2; j_call: TRBJ2-1; clone_size: .; cdr3_aa: CASSLSSGGTLNDEQFF; cdr3_nt: TGTGCCAGCAGTTTAAGTAGCGGGGGAACCCTTAACGATGAGCAGTTCTTC
v_call: TRBV3-1/TRBV3-2; d_call: .; j_call: TRBJ1-2; clone_size: .; cdr3_aa: CASSLLGDSGYGYTF; cdr3_nt: TGTGCCAGCAGCCTCTTAGGAGATTCGGGCTATGGCTACACCTTC
v_call: TRBV5-1; d_call: TRBD1; j_call: TRBJ2-1; clone_size: .; cdr3_aa: CASSLEGQGARDEQFF; cdr3_nt: TGCGCCAGCAGCTTGGAGGGGCAGGGGGCGCGGGATGAGCAGTTCTTC
v_call: TRBV30; d_call: .; j_call: TRBJ1-3; clone_size: .; cdr3_aa: CAWHYTGGSLTRRSRNTIYF; cdr3_nt: TGTGCCTGGCACTATACCGGAGGGAGCCTAACCAGACGTTCGAGAAACACCATATATTTT
v_call: TRBV7-9; d_call: TRBD2; j_call: TRBJ2-3; clone_size: once; cdr3_aa: CASTRGGFTDTQYF; cdr3_nt: TGTGCCAGCACTCGGGGGGGCTTCACAGATACGCAGTATTTT
v_call: TRBV5-1; d_call: TRBD2; j_call: TRBJ2-1; clone_size: .; cdr3_aa: CASSPRLARNNEQFF; cdr3_nt: TGCGCCAGCAGTCCTCGACTAGCGCGGAACAATGAGCAGTTCTTC
v_call: TRBV18; d_call: .; j_call: TRBJ2-3; clone_size: .; cdr3_aa: CASSPPTAATQYF; cdr3_nt: TGTGCCAGCTCACCACCGACTGCGGCTACGCAGTATTTT
v_call: TRBV2; d_call: TRBD2; j_call: TRBJ2-7; clone_size: once; cdr3_aa: CASSVRLAGAYEQYF; cdr3_nt: TGTGCCAGCAGTGTAAGGCTAGCGGGAGCCTACGAGCAGTACTTC
v_call: TRBV5-6; d_call: TRBD1; j_call: TRBJ1-1; clone_size: .; cdr3_aa: CASSNTGGYFEAFF; cdr3_nt: TGTGCCAGCAGCAACACAGGGGGCTACTTTGAAGCTTTCTTT
v_call: TRBV9; d_call: .; j_call: TRBJ1-1; clone_size: .; cdr3_aa: CASSPRDTMNTEAFF; cdr3_nt: TGTGCCAGCAGCCCTAGGGACACTATGAACACTGAAGCTTTCTTT
v_call: TRBV5-6; d_call: .; j_call: TRBJ2-5; clone_size: .; cdr3_aa: CASSLSTGETQYF; cdr3_nt: TGTGCCAGCAGCTTATCAACAGGGGAGACCCAGTACTTC
v_call: TRBV11-2; d_call: .; j_call: TRBJ1-2; clone_size: .; cdr3_aa: CASSLDNSYGYTF; cdr3_nt: TGTGCCAGCAGCTTAGACAATTCCTATGGCTACACCTTC
v_call: TRBV6-2/TRBV6-3; d_call: TRBD1; j_call: TRBJ1-3; clone_size: .; cdr3_aa: CASSRTRNRQGNAYF; cdr3_nt: TGTGCCAGCAGTCGAACGAGAAACCGACAGGGGAACGCGTATTTT
v_call: TRBV4-1; d_call: .; j_call: TRBJ1-3; clone_size: few; cdr3_aa: CASSQVQGSGNTIYF; cdr3_nt: TGCGCCAGCAGCCAAGTACAGGGCTCTGGAAACACCATATATTTT
v_call: TRBV7-2; d_call: .; j_call: TRBJ2-2; clone_size: .; cdr3_aa: CASSLHRIDTGELFF; cdr3_nt: TGTGCCAGCAGCCTCCACCGAATAGACACCGGGGAGCTGTTTTTT
v_call: TRBV7-6; d_call: TRBD2; j_call: TRBJ2-1; clone_size: .; cdr3_aa: CASSLAGGRDVDEQFF; cdr3_nt: TGTGCCAGCAGCTTAGCGGGGGGGAGGGATGTAGATGAGCAGTTCTTC
v_call: TRBV19; d_call: TRBD1; j_call: TRBJ1-1; clone_size: .; cdr3_aa: CASSMNRGRGTEAFF; cdr3_nt: TGTGCCAGTAGTATGAACAGGGGGCGAGGTACTGAAGCTTTCTTT
v_call: TRBV6-1; d_call: .; j_call: TRBJ1-1; clone_size: .; cdr3_aa: CASSEDRGDTEAFF; cdr3_nt: TGTGCCAGCAGTGAAGACCGGGGGGACACTGAAGCTTTCTTT
v_call: TRBV11-2; d_call: TRBD2; j_call: TRBJ2-5; clone_size: .; cdr3_aa: CASSFLAGVETQYF; cdr3_nt: TGTGCCAGCAGCTTTCTCGCGGGGGTTGAGACCCAGTACTTC
v_call: TRBV2; d_call: .; j_call: TRBJ2-2; clone_size: .; cdr3_aa: CASRDPRGTGELFF; cdr3_nt: TGTGCCAGCAGGGATCCTAGGGGCACCGGGGAGCTGTTTTTT
v_call: TRBV9; d_call: TRBD1; j_call: TRBJ2-1; clone_size: .; cdr3_aa: CASSVMGQGYNEQFF; cdr3_nt: TGTGCCAGCAGCGTAATGGGACAGGGCTACAATGAGCAGTTCTTC
v_call: TRBV6-5; d_call: .; j_call: TRBJ1-4; clone_size: .; cdr3_aa: CASRLGGSDEKLFF; cdr3_nt: TGTGCCAGCAGGTTAGGGGGATCGGATGAAAAACTGTTTTTT
v_call: TRBV9; d_call: .; j_call: TRBJ2-7; clone_size: .; cdr3_aa: CASSVGIAENYEQYF; cdr3_nt: TGTGCCAGCAGCGTAGGGATAGCGGAGAATTACGAGCAGTACTTC
v_call: TRBV11-2; d_call: TRBD1; j_call: TRBJ1-2; clone_size: .; cdr3_aa: CASSLDRGQGGGYTF; cdr3_nt: TGTGCCAGCAGCTTAGATCGAGGACAGGGGGGCGGCTACACCTTC